The clone carrying this T cell receptor beta chain appeared a single time. Assay used: immunoSEQ multiplex PCR; TCRdb lists only in-frame clones, some missing. The repertoire holds fewer than 85,000 clones, with approximately 84% as singletons. This specimen belongs to a study of identifying expanded T cells in peripheral blood. Germline assignment: CDR1 MGHRA and CDR2 YSYEKL. The CDR3 contains 17 residues. J gave up 4 bases and V 1 base, and 8 bases lay outside the gene matches. This chain links TRBV4-1 with TRBJ2-1; 9 positions agree with TRBD2. The sample comprised blood. The sequence was collected from a person aged 18 to 69 in good health. The CDR3 here is CASSQVEREEYYNEQFF. The DNA for the CDR3 is TGCGCCAGCAGCCAAGTCGAGCGGGAGGAGTATTACAATGAGCAGTTCTTC.